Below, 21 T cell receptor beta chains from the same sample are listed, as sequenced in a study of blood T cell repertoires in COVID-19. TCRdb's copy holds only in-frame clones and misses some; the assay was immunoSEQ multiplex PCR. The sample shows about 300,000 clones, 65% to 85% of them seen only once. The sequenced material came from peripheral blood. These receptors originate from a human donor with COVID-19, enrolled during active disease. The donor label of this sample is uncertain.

Written as DNA, the CDR3 is TGTGCCTGGAGTAGCGGGAGAAGCAACAATGAGCAGTTCTTC. It yields the protein CAWSSGRSNNEQFF. The J gene is TRBJ2-1, the V gene TRBV30; 8 bases map to TRBD2. J lost 5 bases, V lost 2 bases, and 5 bases had no gene match. The germline V gene has CDR1 GTSNPN and CDR2 SVGIG (reference sequence). The CDR3 runs 14 residues.

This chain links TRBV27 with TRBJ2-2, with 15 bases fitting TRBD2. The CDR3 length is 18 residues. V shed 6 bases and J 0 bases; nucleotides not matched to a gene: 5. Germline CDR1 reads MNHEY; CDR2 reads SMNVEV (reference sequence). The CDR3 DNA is TGTGCCAGCAGATACCGGACTAGCGGGAGGGCGAACACCGGGGAGCTGTTTTTT. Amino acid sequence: CASRYRTSGRANTGELFF.

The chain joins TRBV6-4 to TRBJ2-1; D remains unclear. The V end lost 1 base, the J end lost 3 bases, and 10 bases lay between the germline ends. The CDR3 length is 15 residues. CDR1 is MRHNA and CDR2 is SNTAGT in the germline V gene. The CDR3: CASSDFSRDYNEQFF. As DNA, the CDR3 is TGTGCCAGCAGTGACTTTTCTCGAGACTACAATGAGCAGTTCTTC.

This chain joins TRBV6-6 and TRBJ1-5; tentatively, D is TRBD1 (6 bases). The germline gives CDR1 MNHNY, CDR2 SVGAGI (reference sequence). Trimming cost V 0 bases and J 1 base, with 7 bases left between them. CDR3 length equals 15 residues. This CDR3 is CASSYSDRSNQPQHF. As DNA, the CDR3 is TGTGCCAGCAGTTACTCCGACAGGAGCAATCAGCCCCAGCATTTT.

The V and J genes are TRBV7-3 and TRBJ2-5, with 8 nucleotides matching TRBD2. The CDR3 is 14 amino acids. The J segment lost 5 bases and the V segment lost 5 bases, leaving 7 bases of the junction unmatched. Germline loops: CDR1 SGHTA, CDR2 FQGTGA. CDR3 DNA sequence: TGTGCCAGCAGCGAAAGCGGGAGCGGGGAGACCCAGTACTTC. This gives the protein CASSESGSGETQYF.

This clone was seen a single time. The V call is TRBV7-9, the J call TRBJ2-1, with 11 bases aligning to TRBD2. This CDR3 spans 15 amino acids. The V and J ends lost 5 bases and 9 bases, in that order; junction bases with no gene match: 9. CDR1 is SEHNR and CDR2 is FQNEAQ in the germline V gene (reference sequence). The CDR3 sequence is CASSNQRTSGSEQFF. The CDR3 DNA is TGTGCCAGCAGCAACCAACGGACTAGCGGGTCTGAGCAGTTCTTC.

CDR3 sequence (DNA): TGTGCCAGCTCACCGCAACAGGGGGACCAGCCCCAGCATTTT. Its translation is CASSPQQGDQPQHF. The chain employs TRBV18 and TRBJ1-5; the match to TRBD1 covers 8 bases. V lost 3 bases, J lost 7 bases, and 5 bases stayed unmatched. This CDR3 is built from 14 residues. Germline V CDR1 and CDR2: KGHSH, LQKENI. Full variable domain (outside the CDR3, taken from reference TRBV18 and TRBJ1-5): NAGVMQNPRHLVRRRGQEARLRCSPMKGHSHVYWYRQLPEEGLKFMVYLQKENIIDESGMPKERFSAEFPKEGPSILRIQQVVRGDSAAYFCASSPQQGDQPQHFGDGTRLSIL.

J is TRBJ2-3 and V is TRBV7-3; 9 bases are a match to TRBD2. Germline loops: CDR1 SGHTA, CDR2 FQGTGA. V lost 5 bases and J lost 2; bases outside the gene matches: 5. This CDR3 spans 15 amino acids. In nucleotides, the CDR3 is TGTGCCAGCAGCCTGACTAGCGGACCCACAGATACGCAGTATTTT. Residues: CASSLTSGPTDTQYF.

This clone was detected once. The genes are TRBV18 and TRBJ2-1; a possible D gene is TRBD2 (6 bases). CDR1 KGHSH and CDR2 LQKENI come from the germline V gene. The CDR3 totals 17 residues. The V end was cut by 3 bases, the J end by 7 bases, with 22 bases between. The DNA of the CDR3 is TGTGCCAGCTCACCGCAGAGGTCCCCGCCTGGGGGGAATGAGCAGTTCTTC. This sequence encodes CASSPQRSPPGGNEQFF. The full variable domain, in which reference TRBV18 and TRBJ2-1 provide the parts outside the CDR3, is NAGVMQNPRHLVRRRGQEARLRCSPMKGHSHVYWYRQLPEEGLKFMVYLQKENIIDESGMPKERFSAEFPKEGPSILRIQQVVRGDSAAYFCASSPQRSPPGGNEQFFGPGTRLTVL.

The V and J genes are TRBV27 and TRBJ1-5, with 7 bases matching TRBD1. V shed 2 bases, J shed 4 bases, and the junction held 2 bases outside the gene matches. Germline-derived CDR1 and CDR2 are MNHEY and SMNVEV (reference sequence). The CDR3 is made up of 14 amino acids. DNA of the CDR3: TGTGCCAGCAGTTTAACGACAGGGAATCAGCCCCAGCATTTT. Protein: CASSLTTGNQPQHF.

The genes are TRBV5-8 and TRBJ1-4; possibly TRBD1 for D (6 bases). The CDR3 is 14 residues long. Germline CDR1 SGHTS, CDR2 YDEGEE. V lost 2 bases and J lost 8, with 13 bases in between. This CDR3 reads CASSFPTGNEKLFF. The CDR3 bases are TGTGCCAGCAGCTTTCCTACAGGGAACGAAAAACTGTTTTTT.

The CDR3 nucleotides are TGTGCCAGTAGTATGGGCAGGGGGCCTCAAGAGACCCAGTACTTC. Encoded protein: CASSMGRGPQETQYF. The V gene is TRBV19, the J gene TRBJ2-5; 8 nucleotides agree with TRBD1. This CDR3 contains 15 residues. Trimming removed 3 bases from V and 2 bases from J; junction bases left unmatched: 5. Germline-derived CDR1 and CDR2 are LNHDA and SQIVND (reference sequence).

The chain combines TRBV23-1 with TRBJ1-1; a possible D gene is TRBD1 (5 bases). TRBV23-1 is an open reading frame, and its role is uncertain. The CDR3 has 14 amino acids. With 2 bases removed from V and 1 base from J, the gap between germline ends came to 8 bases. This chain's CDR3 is CASSQDRTNTEAFF. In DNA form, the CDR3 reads TGCGCCAGCAGTCAAGACAGAACGAACACTGAAGCTTTCTTT.

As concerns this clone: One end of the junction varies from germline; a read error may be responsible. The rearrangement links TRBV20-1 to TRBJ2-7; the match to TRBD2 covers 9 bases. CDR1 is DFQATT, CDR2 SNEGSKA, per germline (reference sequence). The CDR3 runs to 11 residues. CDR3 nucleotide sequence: TGCAGTGCTAGGGTAGCTAGCGGGGATCGCTTC. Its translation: CSARVASGDRF.

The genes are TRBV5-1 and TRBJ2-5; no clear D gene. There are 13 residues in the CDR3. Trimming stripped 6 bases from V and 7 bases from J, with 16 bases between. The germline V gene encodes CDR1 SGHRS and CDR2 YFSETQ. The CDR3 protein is CASMPTQSGTQYF. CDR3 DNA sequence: TGCGCCAGCATGCCCACTCAATCGGGGACCCAGTACTTC.

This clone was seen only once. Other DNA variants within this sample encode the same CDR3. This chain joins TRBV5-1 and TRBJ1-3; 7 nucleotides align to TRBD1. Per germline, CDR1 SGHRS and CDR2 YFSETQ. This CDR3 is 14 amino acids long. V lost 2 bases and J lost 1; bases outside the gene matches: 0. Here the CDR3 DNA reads TGCGCCAGCAGCTTACAGGGGTCTGGAAACACCATATATTTT. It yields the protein CASSLQGSGNTIYF.

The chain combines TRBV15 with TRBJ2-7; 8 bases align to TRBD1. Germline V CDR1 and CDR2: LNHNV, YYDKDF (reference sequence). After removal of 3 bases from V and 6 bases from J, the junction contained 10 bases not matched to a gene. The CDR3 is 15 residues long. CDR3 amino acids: CATSSLLRQGSEQYF. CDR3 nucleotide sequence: TGTGCCACCAGCAGTTTACTTAGACAGGGGTCCGAGCAGTACTTC.

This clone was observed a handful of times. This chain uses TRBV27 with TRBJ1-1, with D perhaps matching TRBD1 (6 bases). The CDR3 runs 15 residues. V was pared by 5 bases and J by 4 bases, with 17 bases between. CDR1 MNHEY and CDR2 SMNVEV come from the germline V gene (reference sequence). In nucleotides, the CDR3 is TGTGCCAGCAGTCGAACCGGGACACGGCGCACTGAAGCTTTCTTT. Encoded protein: CASSRTGTRRTEAFF.

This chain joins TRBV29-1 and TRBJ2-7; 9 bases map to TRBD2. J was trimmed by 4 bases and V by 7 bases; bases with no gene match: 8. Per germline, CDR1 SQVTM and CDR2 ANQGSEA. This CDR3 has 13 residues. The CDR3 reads CSAGELAGYEQYF. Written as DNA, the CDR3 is TGCAGCGCCGGGGAACTAGCGGGTTACGAGCAGTACTTC.

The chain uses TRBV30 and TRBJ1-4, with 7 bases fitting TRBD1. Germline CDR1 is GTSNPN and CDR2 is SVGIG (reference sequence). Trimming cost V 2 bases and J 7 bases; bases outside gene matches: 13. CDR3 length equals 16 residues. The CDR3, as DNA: TGTGCCTGGAGTCACCCAAGGACAGGAGGAGGTGAAAAACTGTTTTTT. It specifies CAWSHPRTGGGEKLFF. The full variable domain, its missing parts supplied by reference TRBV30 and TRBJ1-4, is SQTIHQWPATLVQPVGSPLSLECTVEGTSNPNLYWYRQAAGRGLQLLFYSVGIGQISSEVPQNLSASRPQDRQFILSSKKLLLSDSGFYLCAWSHPRTGGGEKLFFGSGTQLSVL.

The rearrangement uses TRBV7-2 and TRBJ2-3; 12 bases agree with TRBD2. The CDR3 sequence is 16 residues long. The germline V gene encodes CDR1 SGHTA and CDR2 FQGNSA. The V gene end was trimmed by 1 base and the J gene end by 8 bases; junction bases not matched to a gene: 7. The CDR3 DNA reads TGTGCCAGCAGCTTAGACGGGACTAGCGGGCTGGGTACGCAGTATTTT. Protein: CASSLDGTSGLGTQYF.